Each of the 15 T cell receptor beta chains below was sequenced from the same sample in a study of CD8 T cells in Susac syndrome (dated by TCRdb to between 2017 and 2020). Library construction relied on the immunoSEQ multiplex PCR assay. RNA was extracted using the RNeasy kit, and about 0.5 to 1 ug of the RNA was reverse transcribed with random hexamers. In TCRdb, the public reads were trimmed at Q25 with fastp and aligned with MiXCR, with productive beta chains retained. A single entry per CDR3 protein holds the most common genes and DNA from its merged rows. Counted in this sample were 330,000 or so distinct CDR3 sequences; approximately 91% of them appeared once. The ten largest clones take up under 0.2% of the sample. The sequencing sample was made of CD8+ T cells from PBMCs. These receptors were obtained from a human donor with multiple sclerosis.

CDR3 sequence: CASSLDHRVQPQHF. The CDR3 DNA is TGTGCCAGCAGTTTAGATCACAGGGTTCAGCCCCAGCATTTT. The chain joins TRBV27 to TRBJ1-5, with D tentatively TRBD1 (6 bases). Trimming took 2 bases from V and 6 from J, leaving 11 bases between them. The CDR3 length is 14 residues. CDR1 MNHEY and CDR2 SMNVEV come from the germline V gene (reference sequence).

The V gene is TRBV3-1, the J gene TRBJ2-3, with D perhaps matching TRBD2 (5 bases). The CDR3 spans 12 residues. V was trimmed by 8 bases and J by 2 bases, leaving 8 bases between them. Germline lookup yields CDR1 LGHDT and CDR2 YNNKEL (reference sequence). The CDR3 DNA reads TGTGCCAGCCATAGCGACACAGATACGCAGTATTTT. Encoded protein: CASHSDTDTQYF.

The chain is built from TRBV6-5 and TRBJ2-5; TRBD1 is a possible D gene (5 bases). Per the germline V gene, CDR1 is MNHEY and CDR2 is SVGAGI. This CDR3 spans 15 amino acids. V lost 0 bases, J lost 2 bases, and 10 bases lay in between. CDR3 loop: CASSYSRAIQETQYF. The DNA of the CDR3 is TGTGCCAGCAGTTACTCCAGGGCGATTCAAGAGACCCAGTACTTC.

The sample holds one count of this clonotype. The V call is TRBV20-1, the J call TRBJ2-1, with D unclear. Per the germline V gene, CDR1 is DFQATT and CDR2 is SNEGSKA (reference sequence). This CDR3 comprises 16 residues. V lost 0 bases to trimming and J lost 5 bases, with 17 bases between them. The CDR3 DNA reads TGCAGTGCTAGAGATATGGTAGCCGTTACAAACAATGAGCAGTTCTTC. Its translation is CSARDMVAVTNNEQFF.

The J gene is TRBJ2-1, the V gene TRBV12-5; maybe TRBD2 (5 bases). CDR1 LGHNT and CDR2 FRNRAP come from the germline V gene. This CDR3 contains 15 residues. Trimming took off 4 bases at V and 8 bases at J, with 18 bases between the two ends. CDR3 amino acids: CASGWSLDPRDEQFF. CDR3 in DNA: TGTGCTAGTGGTTGGAGCCTGGACCCGAGGGATGAGCAGTTCTTC.

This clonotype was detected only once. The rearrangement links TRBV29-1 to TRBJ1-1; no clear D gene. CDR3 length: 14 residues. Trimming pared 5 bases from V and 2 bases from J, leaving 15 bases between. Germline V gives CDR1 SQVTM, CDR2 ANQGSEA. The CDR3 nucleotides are TGCAGCGTTCGGGAGATAATATCCAACACTGAAGCTTTCTTT. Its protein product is CSVREIISNTEAFF.

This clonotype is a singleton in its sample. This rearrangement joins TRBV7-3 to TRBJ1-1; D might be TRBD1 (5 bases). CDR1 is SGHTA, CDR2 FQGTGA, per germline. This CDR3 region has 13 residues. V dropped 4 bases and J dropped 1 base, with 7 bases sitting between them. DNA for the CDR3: TGTGCCAGCAGCTATCAGGGGAACACTGAAGCTTTCTTT. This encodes CASSYQGNTEAFF.

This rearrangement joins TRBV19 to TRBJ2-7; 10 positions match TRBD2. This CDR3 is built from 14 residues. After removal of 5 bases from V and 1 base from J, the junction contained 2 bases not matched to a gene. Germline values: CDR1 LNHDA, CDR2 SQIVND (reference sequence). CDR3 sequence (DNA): TGTGCCAGTAGTTGGACTAGCGGATCCTACGAGCAGTACTTC. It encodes CASSWTSGSYEQYF.

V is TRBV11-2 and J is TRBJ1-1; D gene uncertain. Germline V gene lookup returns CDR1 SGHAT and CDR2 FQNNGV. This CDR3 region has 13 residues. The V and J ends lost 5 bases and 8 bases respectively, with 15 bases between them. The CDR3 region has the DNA TGTGCCAGCAGCCCTGGGCCCTCTGGCGAAGCTTTCTTT. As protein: CASSPGPSGEAFF. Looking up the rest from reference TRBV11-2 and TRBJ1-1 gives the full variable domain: EAGVAQSPRYKIIEKRQSVAFWCNPISGHATLYWYQQILGQGPKLLIQFQNNGVVDDSQLPKDRFSAERLKGVDSTLKIQPAKLEDSAVYLCASSPGPSGEAFFGQGTRLTVV.

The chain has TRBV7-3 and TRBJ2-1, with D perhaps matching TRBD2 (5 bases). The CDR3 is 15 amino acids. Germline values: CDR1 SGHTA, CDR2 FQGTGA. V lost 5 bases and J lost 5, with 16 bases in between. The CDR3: CASSEWASPDNEQFF. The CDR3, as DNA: TGTGCCAGCAGCGAATGGGCTAGCCCGGACAATGAGCAGTTCTTC.

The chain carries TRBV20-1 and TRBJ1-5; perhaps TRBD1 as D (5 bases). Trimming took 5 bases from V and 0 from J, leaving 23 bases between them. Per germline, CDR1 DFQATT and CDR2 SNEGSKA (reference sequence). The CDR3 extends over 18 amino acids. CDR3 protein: CSAPGLPLPSYSNQPQHF. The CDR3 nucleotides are TGCAGTGCTCCGGGGCTTCCGCTCCCTTCCTATAGCAATCAGCCCCAGCATTTT.

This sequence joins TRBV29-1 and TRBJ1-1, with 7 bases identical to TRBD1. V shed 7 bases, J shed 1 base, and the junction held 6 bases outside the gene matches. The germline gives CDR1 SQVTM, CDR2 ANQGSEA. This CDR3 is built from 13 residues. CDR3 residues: CSASGGRNTEAFF. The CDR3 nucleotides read TGCAGCGCTTCAGGGGGTAGGAACACTGAAGCTTTCTTT. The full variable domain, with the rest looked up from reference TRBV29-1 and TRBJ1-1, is SAVISQKPSRDICQRGTSLTIQCQVDSQVTMMFWYRQQPGQSLTLIATANQGSEATYESGFVIDKFPISRPNLTFSTLTVSNMSPEDSSIYLCSASGGRNTEAFFGQGTRLTVV.

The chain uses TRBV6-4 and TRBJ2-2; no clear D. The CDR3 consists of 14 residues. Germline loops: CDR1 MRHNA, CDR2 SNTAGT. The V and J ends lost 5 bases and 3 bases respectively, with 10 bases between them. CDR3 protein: CASSTSHDTGELFF. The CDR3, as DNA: TGTGCCAGCAGTACATCACACGACACCGGGGAGCTGTTTTTT.

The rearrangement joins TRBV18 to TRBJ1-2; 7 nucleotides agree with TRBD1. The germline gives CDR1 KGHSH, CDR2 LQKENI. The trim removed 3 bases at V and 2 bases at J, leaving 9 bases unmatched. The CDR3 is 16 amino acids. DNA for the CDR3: TGTGCCAGCTCACCTCCCAACCCCAGGGGGAACTATGGCTACACCTTC. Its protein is CASSPPNPRGNYGYTF.

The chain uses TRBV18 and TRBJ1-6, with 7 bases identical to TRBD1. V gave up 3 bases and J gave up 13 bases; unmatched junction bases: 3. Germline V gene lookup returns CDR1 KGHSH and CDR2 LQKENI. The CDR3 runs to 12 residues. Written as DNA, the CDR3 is TGTGCCAGCTCACCCAGGGACAGTCCCCTCCACTTT. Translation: CASSPRDSPLHF.